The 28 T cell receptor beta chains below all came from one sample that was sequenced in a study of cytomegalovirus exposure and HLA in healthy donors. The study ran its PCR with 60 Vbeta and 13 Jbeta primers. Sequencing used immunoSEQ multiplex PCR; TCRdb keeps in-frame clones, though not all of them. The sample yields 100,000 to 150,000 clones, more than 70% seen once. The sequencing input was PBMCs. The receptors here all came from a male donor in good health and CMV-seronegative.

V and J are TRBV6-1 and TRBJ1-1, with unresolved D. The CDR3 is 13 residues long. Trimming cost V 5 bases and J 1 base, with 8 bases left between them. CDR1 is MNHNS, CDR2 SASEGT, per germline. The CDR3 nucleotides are TGTGCCAGCAGTCCCGGGGAGAACACTGAAGCTTTCTTT. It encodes CASSPGENTEAFF.

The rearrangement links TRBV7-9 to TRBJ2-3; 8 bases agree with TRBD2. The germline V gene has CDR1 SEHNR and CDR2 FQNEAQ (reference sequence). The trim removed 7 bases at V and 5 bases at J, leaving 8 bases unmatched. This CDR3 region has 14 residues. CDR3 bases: TGTGCCAGCACCTTTGGTACTAGCGGAGATACGCAGTATTTT. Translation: CASTFGTSGDTQYF.

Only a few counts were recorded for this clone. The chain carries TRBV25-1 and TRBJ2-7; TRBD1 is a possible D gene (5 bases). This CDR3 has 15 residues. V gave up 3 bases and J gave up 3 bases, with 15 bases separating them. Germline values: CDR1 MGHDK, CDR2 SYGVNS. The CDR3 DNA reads TGTGCCAGCAGTGAGTCGCAGGGAACACACTACGAGCAGTACTTC. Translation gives CASSESQGTHYEQYF.

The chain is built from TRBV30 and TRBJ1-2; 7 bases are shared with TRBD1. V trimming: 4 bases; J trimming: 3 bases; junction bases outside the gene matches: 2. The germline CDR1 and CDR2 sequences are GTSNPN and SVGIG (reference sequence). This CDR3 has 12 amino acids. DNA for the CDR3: TGTGCCTGGAAAACAGGGGACTATGGCTACACCTTC. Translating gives CAWKTGDYGYTF.

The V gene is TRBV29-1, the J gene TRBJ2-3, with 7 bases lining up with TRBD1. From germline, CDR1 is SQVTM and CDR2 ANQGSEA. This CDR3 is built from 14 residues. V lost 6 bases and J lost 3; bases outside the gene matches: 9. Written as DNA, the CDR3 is TGCAGCGTCGCACAGGGGTCAGCAACAGATACGCAGTATTTT. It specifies CSVAQGSATDTQYF.

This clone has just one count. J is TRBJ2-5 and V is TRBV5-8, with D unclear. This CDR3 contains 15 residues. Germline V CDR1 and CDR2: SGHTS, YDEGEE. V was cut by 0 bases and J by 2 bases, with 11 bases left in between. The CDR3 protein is CASSLALGQQETQYF. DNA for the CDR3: TGTGCCAGCAGCTTGGCCTTGGGCCAACAAGAGACCCAGTACTTC.

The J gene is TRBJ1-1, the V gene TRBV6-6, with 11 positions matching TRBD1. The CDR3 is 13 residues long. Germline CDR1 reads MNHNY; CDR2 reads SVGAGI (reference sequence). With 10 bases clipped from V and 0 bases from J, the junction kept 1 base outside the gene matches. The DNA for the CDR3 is TGTGCCACGGACAGGGGGCTGAACACTGAAGCTTTCTTT. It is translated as CATDRGLNTEAFF.

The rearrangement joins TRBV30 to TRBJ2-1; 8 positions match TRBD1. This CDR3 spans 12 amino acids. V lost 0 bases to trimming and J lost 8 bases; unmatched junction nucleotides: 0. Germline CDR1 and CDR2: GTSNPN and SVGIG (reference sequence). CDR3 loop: CAWSVQGDEQFF. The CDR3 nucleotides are TGTGCCTGGAGTGTACAGGGGGATGAGCAGTTCTTC.

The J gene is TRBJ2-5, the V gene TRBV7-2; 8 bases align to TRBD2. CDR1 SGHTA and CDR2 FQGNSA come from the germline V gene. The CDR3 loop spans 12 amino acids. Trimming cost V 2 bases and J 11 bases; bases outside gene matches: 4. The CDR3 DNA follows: TGTGCCAGCAGCTTAACCGGGGGGGAGCAGTACTTC. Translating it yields CASSLTGGEQYF.

The DNA for the CDR3 is TGCGCCAGCAGTGAGACCTACAGTGAAGGCTACACCTTC. Translating gives CASSETYSEGYTF. The rearrangement joins TRBV10-2 to TRBJ1-2; no clear D. V gave up 2 bases and J gave up 8 bases, with 12 bases separating them. This CDR3 spans 13 amino acids. CDR1 is WSHSY and CDR2 is SAAADI in the germline V gene.

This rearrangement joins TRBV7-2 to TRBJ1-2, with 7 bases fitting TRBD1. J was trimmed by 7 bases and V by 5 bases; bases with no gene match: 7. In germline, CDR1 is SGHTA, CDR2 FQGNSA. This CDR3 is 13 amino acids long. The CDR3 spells CASSQDRDSGYTF. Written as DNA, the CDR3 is TGTGCCAGCAGCCAAGACAGGGACTCTGGCTACACCTTC.

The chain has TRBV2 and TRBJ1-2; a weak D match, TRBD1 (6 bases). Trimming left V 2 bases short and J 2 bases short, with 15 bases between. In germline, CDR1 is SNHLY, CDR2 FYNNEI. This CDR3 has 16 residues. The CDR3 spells CASSERGAANNYGYTF. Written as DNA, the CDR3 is TGTGCCAGCAGTGAACGGGGGGCAGCAAACAACTATGGCTACACCTTC.

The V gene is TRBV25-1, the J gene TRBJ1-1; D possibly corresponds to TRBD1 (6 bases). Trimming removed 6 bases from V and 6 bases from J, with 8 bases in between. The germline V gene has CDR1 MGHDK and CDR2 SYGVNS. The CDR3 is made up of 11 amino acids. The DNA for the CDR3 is TGTGCCAGCAGGGACAGAGCTGAAGCTTTCTTT. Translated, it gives CASRDRAEAFF.

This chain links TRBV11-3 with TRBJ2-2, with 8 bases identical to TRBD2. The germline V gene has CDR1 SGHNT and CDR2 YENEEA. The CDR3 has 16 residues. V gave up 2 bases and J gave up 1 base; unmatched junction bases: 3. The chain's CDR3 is CASSLSSGWNTGELFF. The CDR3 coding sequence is TGTGCCAGCAGCTTATCTAGCGGGTGGAACACCGGGGAGCTGTTTTTT.

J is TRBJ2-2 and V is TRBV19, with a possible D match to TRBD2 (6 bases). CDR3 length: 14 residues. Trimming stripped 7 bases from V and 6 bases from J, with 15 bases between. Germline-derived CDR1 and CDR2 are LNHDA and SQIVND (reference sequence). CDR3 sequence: CASMLEGWAGELFF. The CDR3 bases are TGTGCCAGTATGTTGGAGGGATGGGCCGGGGAGCTGTTTTTT.

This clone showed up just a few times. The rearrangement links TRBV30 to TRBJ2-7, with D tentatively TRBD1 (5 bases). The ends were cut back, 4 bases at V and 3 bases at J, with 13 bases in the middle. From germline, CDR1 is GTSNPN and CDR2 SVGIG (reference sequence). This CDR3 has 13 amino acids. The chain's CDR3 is CAWTGADRYEQYF. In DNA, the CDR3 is TGTGCCTGGACTGGGGCGGACCGCTACGAGCAGTACTTC. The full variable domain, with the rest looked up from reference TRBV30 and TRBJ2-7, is SQTIHQWPATLVQPVGSPLSLECTVEGTSNPNLYWYRQAAGRGLQLLFYSVGIGQISSEVPQNLSASRPQDRQFILSSKKLLLSDSGFYLCAWTGADRYEQYFGPGTRLTVT.

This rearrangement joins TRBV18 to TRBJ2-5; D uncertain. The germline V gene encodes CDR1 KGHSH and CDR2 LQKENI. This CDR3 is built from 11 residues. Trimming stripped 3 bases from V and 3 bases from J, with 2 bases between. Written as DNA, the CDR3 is TGTGCCAGCTCACCTAAAGAGACCCAGTACTTC. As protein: CASSPKETQYF.

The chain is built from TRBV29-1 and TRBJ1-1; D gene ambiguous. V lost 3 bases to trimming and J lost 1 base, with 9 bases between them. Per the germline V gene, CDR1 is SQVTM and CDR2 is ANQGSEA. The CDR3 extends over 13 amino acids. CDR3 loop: CSVDEAANTEAFF. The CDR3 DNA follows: TGCAGCGTTGATGAGGCAGCGAACACTGAAGCTTTCTTT.

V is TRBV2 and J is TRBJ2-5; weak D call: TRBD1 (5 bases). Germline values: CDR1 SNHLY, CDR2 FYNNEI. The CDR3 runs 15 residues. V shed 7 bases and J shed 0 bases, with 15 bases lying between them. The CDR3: CASKRDRQNQETQYF. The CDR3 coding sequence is TGTGCCAGCAAAAGAGATAGACAGAACCAAGAGACCCAGTACTTC.

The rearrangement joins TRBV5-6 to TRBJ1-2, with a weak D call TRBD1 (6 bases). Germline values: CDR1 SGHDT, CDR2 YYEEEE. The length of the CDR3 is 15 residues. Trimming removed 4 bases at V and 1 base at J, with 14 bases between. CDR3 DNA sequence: TGTGCCAGCAGCAGCACGGACAGATTTAACTATGGCTACACCTTC. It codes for CASSSTDRFNYGYTF.

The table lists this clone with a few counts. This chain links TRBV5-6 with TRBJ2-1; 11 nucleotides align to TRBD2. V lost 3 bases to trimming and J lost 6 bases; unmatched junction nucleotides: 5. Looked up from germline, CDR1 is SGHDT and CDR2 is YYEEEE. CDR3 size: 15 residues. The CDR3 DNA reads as TGTGCCAGCAGCTACATAGCGGGGGGGCGCAATGAGCAGTTCTTC. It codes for CASSYIAGGRNEQFF.

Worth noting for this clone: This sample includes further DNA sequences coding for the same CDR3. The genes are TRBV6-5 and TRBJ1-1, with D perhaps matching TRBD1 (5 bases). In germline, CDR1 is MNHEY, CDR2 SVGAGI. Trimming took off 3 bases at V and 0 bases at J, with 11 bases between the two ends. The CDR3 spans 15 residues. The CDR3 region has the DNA TGTGCCAGCAGTTATCAGGGCGGCATGAACACTGAAGCTTTCTTT. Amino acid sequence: CASSYQGGMNTEAFF.

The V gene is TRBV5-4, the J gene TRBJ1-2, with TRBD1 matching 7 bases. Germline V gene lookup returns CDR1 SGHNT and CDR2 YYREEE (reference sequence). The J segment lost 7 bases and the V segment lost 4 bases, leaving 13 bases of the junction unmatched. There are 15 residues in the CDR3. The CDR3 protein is CASSTNRGLGGGYTF. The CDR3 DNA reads TGTGCCAGCAGCACCAACAGGGGCCTTGGGGGTGGCTACACCTTC.

The CDR3 DNA is TGTGCCAGCAGCGTGGCGGCGGGGAATTCACCCCTCCACTTT. As protein: CASSVAAGNSPLHF. The J gene is TRBJ1-6, the V gene TRBV9; D remains ambiguous. CDR3 length: 14 amino acids. Germline V gives CDR1 SGDLS, CDR2 YYNGEE. Trimming left V 2 bases short and J 7 bases short, with 10 bases between.

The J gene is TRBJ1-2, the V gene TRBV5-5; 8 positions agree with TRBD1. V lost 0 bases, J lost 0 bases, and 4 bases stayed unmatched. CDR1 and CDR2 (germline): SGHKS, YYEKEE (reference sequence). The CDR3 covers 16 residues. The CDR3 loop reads CASSLVGTGSNYGYTF. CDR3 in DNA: TGTGCCAGCAGCTTGGTAGGGACAGGTTCTAACTATGGCTACACCTTC.

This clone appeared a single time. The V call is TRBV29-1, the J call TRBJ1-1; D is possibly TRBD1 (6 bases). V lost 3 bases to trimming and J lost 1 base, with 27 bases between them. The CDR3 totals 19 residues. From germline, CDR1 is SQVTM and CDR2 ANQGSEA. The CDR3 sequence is CSVDWRQGLGAKPNTEAFF. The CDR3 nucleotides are TGCAGCGTTGATTGGAGGCAGGGGCTAGGGGCAAAACCGAACACTGAAGCTTTCTTT.

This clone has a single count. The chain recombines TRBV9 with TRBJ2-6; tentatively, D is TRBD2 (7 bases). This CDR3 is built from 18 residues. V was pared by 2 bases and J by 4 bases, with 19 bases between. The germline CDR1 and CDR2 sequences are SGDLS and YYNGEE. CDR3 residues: CASSVPEGGGEGANVLTF. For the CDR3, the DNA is TGTGCCAGCAGCGTCCCAGAGGGGGGGGGTGAAGGGGCCAACGTCCTGACTTTC.

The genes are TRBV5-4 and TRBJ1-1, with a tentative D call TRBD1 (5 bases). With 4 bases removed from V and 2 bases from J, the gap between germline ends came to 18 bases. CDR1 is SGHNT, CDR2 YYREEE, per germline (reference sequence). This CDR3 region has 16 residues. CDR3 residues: CASSHVPRDRNTEAFF. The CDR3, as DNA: TGTGCCAGCAGCCATGTTCCCCGAGACAGAAACACTGAAGCTTTCTTT.